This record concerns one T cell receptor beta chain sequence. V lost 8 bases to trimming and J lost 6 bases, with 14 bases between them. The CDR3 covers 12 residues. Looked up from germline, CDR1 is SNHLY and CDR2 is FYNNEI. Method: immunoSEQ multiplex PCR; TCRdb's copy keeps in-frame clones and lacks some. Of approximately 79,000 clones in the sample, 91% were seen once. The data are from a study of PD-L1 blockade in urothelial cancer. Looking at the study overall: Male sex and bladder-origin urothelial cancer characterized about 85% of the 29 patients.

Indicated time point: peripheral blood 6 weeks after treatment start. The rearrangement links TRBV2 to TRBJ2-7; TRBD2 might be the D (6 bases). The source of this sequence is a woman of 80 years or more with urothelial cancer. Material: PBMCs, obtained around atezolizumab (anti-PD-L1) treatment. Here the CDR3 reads CASGGNMGEQYF. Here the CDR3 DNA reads TGTGCCAGCGGCGGGAACATGGGCGAGCAGTACTTC.